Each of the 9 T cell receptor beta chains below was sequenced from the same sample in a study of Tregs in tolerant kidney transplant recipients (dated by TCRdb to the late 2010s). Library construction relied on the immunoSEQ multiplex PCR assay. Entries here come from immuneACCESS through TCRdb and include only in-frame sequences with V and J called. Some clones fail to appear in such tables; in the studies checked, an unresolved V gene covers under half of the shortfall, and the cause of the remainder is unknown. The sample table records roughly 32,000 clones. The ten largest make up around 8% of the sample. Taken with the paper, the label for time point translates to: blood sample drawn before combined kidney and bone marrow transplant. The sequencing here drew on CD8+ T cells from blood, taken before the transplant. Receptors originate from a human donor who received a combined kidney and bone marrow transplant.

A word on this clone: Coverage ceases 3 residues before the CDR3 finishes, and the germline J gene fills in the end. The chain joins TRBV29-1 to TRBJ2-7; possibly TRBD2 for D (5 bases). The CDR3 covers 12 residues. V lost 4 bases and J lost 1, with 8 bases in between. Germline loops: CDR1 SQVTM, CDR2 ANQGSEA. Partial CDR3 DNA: TGCAGCGTTGGCGGGCCTTCCTACGAG. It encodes CSVGGPSYE. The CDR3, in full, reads CSVGGPSYEQYF.

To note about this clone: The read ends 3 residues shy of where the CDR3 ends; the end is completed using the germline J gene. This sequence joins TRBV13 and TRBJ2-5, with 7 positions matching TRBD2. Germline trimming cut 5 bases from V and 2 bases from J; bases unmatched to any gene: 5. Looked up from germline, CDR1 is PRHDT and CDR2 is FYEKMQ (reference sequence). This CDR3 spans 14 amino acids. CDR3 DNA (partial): TGTGCCAGCAGCCTCATGGGACTACAAGAGACC. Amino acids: CASSLMGLQET. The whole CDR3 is CASSLMGLQETQYF.

The part of the CDR3 DNA that was read is TGTGCCAGCAGCTTCGGCACTGAA. Translating gives CASSFGTE. Given in full, the CDR3 is CASSFGTEAFF. V is TRBV7-9 and J is TRBJ1-1; D gene unclear. The CDR3 end falls 3 residues outside the read, so it is completed with the germline J gene. The length of the CDR3 is 11 residues. Trimming pared 3 bases from V and 4 bases from J, leaving 3 bases between. Looked up from germline, CDR1 is SEHNR and CDR2 is FQNEAQ (reference sequence). The variable domain in full, with the rest retrieved from reference TRBV7-9 and TRBJ1-1, is DTGVSQNPRHKITKRGQNVTFRCDPISEHNRLYWYRQTLGQGPEFLTYFQNEAQLEKSRLLSDRFSAERPKGSFSTLEIQRTEQGDSAMYLCASSFGTEAFFGQGTRLTVV.

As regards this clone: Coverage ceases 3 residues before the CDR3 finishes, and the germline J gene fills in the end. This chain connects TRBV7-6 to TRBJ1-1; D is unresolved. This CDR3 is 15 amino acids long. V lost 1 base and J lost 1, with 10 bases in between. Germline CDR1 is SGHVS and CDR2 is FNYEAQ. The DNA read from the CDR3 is TGTGCCAGCAGCTTAGTAGGGCTGGGGAACACTGAA. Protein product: CASSLVGLGNTE. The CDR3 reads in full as CASSLVGLGNTEAFF.

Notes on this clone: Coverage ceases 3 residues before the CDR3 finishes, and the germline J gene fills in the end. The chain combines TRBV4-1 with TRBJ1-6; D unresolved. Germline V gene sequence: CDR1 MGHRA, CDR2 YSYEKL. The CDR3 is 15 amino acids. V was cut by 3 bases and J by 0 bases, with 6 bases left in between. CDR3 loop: CASSHGSSYNSPLHF. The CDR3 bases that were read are TGCGCCAGCAGCCATGGTAGCTCCTATAATTCACCC.

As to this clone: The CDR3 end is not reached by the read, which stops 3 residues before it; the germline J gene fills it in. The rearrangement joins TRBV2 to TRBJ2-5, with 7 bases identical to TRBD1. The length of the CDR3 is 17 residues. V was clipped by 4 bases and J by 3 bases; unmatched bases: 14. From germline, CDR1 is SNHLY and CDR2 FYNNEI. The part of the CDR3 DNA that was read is TGTGCCAGCAGTGGTACCTCCCTAACAGGGGAAAAAGAGACC. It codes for CASSGTSLTGEKET. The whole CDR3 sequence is CASSGTSLTGEKETQYF.

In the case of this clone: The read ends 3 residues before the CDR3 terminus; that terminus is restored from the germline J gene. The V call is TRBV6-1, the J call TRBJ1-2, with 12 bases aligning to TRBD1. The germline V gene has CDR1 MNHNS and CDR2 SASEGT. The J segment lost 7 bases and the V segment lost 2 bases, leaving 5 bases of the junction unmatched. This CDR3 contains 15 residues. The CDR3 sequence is CASSELGTGGGGYTF. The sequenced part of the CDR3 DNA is TGTGCCAGCAGTGAATTGGGGACAGGGGGCGGTGGC.

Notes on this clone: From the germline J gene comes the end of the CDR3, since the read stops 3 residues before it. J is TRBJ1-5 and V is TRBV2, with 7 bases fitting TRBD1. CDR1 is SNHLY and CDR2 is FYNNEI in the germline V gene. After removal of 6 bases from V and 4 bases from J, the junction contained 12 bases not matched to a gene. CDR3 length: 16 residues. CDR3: CASSGSGTDINQPQHF. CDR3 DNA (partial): TGTGCCAGCAGCGGATCCGGGACAGACATTAATCAGCCC. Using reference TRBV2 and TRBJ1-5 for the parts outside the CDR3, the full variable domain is EPEVTQTPSHQVTQMGQEVILRCVPISNHLYFYWYRQILGQKVEFLVSFYNNEISEKSEIFDDQFSVERPDGSNFTLKIRSTKLEDSAMYFCASSGSGTDINQPQHFGDGTRLSIL.

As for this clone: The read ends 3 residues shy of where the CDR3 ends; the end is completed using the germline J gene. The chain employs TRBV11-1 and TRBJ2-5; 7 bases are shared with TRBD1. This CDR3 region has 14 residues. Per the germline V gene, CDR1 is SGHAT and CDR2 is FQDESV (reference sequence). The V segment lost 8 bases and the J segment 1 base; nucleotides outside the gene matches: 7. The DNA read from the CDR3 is TGTGCCAGCGAGGGGACAGAATTCCAAGAGACC. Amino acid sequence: CASEGTEFQET. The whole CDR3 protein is CASEGTEFQETQYF.